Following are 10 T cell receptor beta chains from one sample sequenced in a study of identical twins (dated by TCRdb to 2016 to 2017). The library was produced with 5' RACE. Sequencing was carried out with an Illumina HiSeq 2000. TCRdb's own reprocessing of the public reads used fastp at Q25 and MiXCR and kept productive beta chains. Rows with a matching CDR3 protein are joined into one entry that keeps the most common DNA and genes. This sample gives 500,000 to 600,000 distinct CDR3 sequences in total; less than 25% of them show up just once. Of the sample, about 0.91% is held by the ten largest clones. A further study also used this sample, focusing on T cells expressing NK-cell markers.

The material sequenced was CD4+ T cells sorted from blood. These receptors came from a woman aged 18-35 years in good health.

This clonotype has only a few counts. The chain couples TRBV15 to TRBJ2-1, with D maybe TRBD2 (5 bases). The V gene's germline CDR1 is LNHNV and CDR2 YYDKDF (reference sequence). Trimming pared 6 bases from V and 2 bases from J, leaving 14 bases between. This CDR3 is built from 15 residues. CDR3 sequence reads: CATSPSGIAYNEQFF. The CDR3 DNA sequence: TGTGCCACCAGTCCCAGCGGAATCGCCTACAATGAGCAGTTCTTC.

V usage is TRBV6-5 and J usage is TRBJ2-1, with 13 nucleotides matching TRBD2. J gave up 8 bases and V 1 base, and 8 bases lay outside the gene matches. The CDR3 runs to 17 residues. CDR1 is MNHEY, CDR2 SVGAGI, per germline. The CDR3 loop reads CASSYWPTSGGADEQFF. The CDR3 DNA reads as TGTGCCAGCAGTTACTGGCCTACTAGCGGGGGGGCCGATGAGCAGTTCTTC.

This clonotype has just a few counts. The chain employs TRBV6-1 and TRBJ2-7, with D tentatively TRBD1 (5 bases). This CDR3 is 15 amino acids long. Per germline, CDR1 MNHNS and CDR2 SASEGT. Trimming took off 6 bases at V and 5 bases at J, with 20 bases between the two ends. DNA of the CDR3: TGTGCCAGCAGCAGGACACATTCTCCTTCCGACGAGCAGTACTTC. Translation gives CASSRTHSPSDEQYF.

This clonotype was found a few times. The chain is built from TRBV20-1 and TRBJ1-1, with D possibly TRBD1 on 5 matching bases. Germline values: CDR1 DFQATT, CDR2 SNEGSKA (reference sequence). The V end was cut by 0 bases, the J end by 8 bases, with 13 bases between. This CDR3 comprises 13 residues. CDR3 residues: CSARDFLTGEAFF. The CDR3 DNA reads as TGCAGTGCTAGAGATTTCCTCACAGGCGAAGCTTTCTTT.

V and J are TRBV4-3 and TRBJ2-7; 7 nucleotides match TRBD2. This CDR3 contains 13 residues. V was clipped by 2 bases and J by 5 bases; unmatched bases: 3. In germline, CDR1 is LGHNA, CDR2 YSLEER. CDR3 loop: CASSQRLADEQYF. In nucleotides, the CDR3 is TGCGCCAGCAGCCAAAGACTAGCCGACGAGCAGTACTTC.

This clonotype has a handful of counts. Written as DNA, the CDR3 is TGTGCCAGCAGCTCTAGCCACCTTGATACGCAGTATTTT. The encoded protein is CASSSSHLDTQYF. The rearrangement uses TRBV7-9 and TRBJ2-3; perhaps TRBD2 as D (5 bases). This CDR3 region has 13 residues. Germline assignment: CDR1 SEHNR and CDR2 FQNEAQ (reference sequence). Trimming removed 4 bases at V and 6 bases at J, with 11 bases between.

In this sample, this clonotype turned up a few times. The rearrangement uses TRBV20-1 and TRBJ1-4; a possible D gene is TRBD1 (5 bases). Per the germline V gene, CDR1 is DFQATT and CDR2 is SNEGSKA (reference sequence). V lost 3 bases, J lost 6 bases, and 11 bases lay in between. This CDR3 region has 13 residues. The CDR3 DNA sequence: TGCAGTGCTAGGAGGGGTCGGGATGAAAAACTGTTTTTT. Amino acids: CSARRGRDEKLFF.

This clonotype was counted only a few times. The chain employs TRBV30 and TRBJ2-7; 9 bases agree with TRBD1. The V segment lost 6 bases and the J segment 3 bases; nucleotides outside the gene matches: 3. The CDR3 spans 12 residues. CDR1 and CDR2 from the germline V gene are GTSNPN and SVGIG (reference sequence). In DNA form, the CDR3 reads TGTGCCTGCCGGGACAGGGTCTACGAGCAGTACTTC. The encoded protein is CACRDRVYEQYF.

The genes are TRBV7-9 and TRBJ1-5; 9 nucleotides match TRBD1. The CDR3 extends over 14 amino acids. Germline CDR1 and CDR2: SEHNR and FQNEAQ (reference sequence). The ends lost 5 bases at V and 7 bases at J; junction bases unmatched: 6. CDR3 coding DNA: TGTGCCAGCAGCGAAGGGACAGGGTCCCAGCCCCAGCATTTT. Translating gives CASSEGTGSQPQHF.

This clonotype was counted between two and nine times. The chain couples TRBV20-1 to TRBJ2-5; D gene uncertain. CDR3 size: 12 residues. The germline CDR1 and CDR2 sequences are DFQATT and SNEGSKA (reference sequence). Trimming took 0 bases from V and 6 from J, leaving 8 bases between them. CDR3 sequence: CSARDLGKTQYF. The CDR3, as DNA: TGCAGTGCTAGAGATCTGGGCAAGACCCAGTACTTC.